These 10 T cell receptor beta chains were sequenced from one sample in a study of PD-1 blockade in classical Hodgkin lymphoma. TCRdb keeps only in-frame clones here, not all; method: immunoSEQ multiplex PCR. The sample includes about 63,000 clones, around nine tenths seen only once; the top ten take under 7%. Every one of the patients relapsed after autologous stem cell transplantation (brentuximab vedotin exposure was variable). The source material was peripheral blood mononuclear cells (PBMCs), sampled before the second cycle of nivolumab. These receptors all come from a human donor with classical Hodgkin lymphoma.

The chain uses TRBV21-1 and TRBJ1-2; the table's D call TRBD1 went unverified against the DNA. TRBV21-1 is a known pseudogene. CDR3 length: 15 residues. The CDR3 region has the DNA TGTGCCAGCAGCACAAATAACAGGGGCCCGGGGGGCTACACCTTC. Amino acids: CASSTNNRGPGGYTF.

This clone was seen a single time. The rearrangement uses TRBV30 and TRBJ2-7, with D possibly called TRBD1 or TRBD2 (5 bases each). From germline, CDR1 is GTSNPN and CDR2 SVGIG (reference sequence). The V end lost 6 bases, the J end lost 5 bases, and 17 bases lay between the germline ends. This CDR3 is built from 13 residues. CDR3 residues: CACKGTPRDEQYF. CDR3 sequence (DNA): TGTGCCTGCAAAGGGACCCCACGGGACGAGCAGTACTTC. The full variable domain, completed using reference TRBV30 and TRBJ2-7, is SQTIHQWPATLVQPVGSPLSLECTVEGTSNPNLYWYRQAAGRGLQLLFYSVGIGQISSEVPQNLSASRPQDRQFILSSKKLLLSDSGFYLCACKGTPRDEQYFGPGTRLTVT.

Details on this clone: This sample includes further DNA sequences coding for the same CDR3. The genes are TRBV5-1 and TRBJ2-5, with D uncertain. Trimming removed 1 base at V and 3 bases at J, with 4 bases between. The germline CDR1 and CDR2 sequences are SGHRS and YFSETQ. CDR3 length equals 12 residues. CDR3 amino acids: CASSLLEETQYF. The CDR3 region has the DNA TGCGCCAGCAGCTTGTTGGAAGAGACCCAGTACTTC.

The genes are TRBV5-1 and TRBJ1-4; TRBD1 matches at 7 bases. Trimming at V came to 4 bases and at J to 5 bases, leaving 8 bases not matched to a gene. CDR3 length: 15 residues. Per germline, CDR1 SGHRS and CDR2 YFSETQ. CDR3 DNA sequence: TGCGCCAGCAGCCCCACCGGGACAGAAAATGAAAAACTGTTTTTT. Amino acids: CASSPTGTENEKLFF. The complete variable domain, with remaining parts taken from reference TRBV5-1 and TRBJ1-4, reads KAGVTQTPRYLIKTRGQQVTLSCSPISGHRSVSWYQQTPGQGLQFLFEYFSETQRNKGNFPGRFSGRQFSNSRSEMNVSTLELGDSALYLCASSPTGTENEKLFFGSGTQLSVL.

The table lists this clone with a count of one. V usage is TRBV15 and J usage is TRBJ1-3; D unclear. There are 16 residues in the CDR3. With 0 bases removed from V and 2 bases from J, the gap between germline ends came to 11 bases. CDR1 and CDR2 from the germline V gene are LNHNV and YYDKDF (reference sequence). The CDR3 reads CATSRDPGLTGNTIYF. In nucleotides, the CDR3 is TGTGCCACCAGCAGAGATCCTGGTCTTACTGGAAACACCATATATTTT.

The V and J genes are TRBV5-1 and TRBJ2-3; 8 nucleotides line up with TRBD1. The germline gives CDR1 SGHRS, CDR2 YFSETQ. With V trimmed by 4 bases and J by 3 bases, 1 base remained unmatched. The CDR3 is 13 residues long. The CDR3 sequence: CASSGQGTDTQYF. DNA of the CDR3: TGCGCCAGCAGCGGACAGGGAACAGATACGCAGTATTTT.

The chain couples TRBV5-1 to TRBJ1-5; 7 positions match TRBD1. J gave up 11 bases and V 2 bases, and 7 bases lay outside the gene matches. There are 13 residues in the CDR3. Germline V gene data show CDR1 as SGHRS and CDR2 as YFSETQ. CDR3 amino acids: CASSFGETGTQHF. CDR3 bases: TGCGCCAGCAGCTTTGGGGAGACAGGGACCCAGCATTTT. Full variable domain (outside the CDR3, taken from reference TRBV5-1 and TRBJ1-5): KAGVTQTPRYLIKTRGQQVTLSCSPISGHRSVSWYQQTPGQGLQFLFEYFSETQRNKGNFPGRFSGRQFSNSRSEMNVSTLELGDSALYLCASSFGETGTQHFGDGTRLSIL.

J is TRBJ1-2 and V is TRBV27, with 7 bases matching TRBD1. The V gene's germline CDR1 is MNHEY and CDR2 SMNVEV (reference sequence). After removal of 1 base from V and 5 bases from J, the junction contained 4 bases not matched to a gene. The CDR3 extends over 14 amino acids. The CDR3 sequence: CASSLLGRGYGYTF. Here the CDR3 DNA reads TGTGCCAGCAGTTTATTGGGCAGGGGGTATGGCTACACCTTC.

The chain couples TRBV5-1 to TRBJ2-1; 9 nucleotides agree with TRBD1. The trim removed 4 bases at V and 6 bases at J, leaving 8 bases unmatched. The CDR3 contains 15 residues. Germline-derived CDR1 and CDR2 are SGHRS and YFSETQ. The CDR3 region has the DNA TGCGCCAGCAGCGAGACAGGGGGACGAGGCAATGAGCAGTTCTTC. Translating gives CASSETGGRGNEQFF.

The chain employs TRBV7-2 and TRBJ1-2; D is undetermined. Germline assignment: CDR1 SGHTA and CDR2 FQGNSA. The CDR3 loop spans 14 amino acids. V lost 2 bases and J lost 4, with 11 bases in between. CDR3 sequence: CASSLSQPIYGYTF. CDR3 nucleotides: TGTGCCAGCAGCTTATCTCAACCGATCTATGGCTACACCTTC. Full variable domain (remainder filled in from reference TRBV7-2 and TRBJ1-2): GAGVSQSPSNKVTEKGKDVELRCDPISGHTALYWYRQSLGQGLEFLIYFQGNSAPDKSGLPSDRFSAERTGGSVSTLTIQRTQQEDSAVYLCASSLSQPIYGYTFGSGTRLTVV.